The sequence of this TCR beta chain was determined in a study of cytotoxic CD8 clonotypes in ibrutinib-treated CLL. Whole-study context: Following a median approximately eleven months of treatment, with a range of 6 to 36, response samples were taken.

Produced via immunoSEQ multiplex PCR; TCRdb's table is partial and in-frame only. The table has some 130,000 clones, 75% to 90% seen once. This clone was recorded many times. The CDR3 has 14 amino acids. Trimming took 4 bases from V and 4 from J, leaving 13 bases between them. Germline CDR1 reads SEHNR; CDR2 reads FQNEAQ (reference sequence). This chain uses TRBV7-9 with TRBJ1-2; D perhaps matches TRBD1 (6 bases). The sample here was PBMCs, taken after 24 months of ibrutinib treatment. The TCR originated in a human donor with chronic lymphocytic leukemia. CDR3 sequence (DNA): TGTGCCAGCAGCTCGACAGGCAAAACCTATGGCTACACCTTC. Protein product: CASSSTGKTYGYTF.